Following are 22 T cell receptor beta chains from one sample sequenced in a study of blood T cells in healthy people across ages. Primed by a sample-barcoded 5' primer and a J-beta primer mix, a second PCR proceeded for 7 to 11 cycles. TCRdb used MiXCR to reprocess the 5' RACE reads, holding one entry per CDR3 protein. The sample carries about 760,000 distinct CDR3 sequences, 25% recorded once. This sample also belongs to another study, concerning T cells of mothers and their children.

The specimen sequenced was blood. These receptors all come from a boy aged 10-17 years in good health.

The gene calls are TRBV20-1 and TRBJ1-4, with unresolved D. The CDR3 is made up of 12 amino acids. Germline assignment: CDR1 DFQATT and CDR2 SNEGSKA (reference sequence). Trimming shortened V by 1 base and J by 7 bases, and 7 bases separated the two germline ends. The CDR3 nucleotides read TGCAGTGCTAGAGGGCGGGGTGAAAAACTGTTTTTT. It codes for CSARGRGEKLFF.

CDR3 in DNA: TGTGCCAGCAGCTTAGGAGGGGCCGAAAACGCAACTAATGAAAAACTGTTTTTT. Protein product: CASSLGGAENATNEKLFF. V usage is TRBV7-9 and J usage is TRBJ1-4; D perhaps matches TRBD1 (5 bases). V was shortened by 1 base and J by 0 bases, with 15 bases between the two germline ends. The V gene's germline CDR1 is SEHNR and CDR2 FQNEAQ (reference sequence). The CDR3 has 18 residues.

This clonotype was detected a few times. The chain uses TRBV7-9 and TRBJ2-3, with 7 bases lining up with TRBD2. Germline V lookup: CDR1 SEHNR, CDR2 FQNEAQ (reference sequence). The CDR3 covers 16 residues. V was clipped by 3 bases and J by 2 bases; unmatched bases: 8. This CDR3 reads CASSLSSGDSTDTQYF. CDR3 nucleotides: TGTGCCAGCAGCTTGTCTAGCGGAGACTCCACAGATACGCAGTATTTT.

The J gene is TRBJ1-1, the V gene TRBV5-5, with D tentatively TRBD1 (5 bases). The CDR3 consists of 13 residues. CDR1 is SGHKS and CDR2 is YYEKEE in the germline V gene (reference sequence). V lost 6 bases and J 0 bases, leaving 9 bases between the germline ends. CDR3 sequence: CASTLGVNTEAFF. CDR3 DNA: TGTGCCAGCACTCTGGGGGTGAACACTGAAGCTTTCTTT. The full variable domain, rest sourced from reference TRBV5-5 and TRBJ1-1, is DAGVTQSPTHLIKTRGQQVTLRCSPISGHKSVSWYQQVLGQGPQFIFQYYEKEERGRGNFPDRFSARQFPNYSSELNVNALLLGDSALYLCASTLGVNTEAFFGQGTRLTVV.

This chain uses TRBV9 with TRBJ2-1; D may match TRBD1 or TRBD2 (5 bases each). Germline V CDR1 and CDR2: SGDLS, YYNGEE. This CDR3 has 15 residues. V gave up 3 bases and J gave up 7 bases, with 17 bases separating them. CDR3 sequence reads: CASSATGTVGNEQFF. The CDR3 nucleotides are TGTGCCAGCAGCGCCACCGGGACCGTCGGAAATGAGCAGTTCTTC. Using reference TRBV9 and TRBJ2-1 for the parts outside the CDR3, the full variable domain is DSGVTQTPKHLITATGQRVTLRCSPRSGDLSVYWYQQSLDQGLQFLIQYYNGEERAKGNILERFSAQQFPDLHSELNLSSLELGDSALYFCASSATGTVGNEQFFGPGTRLTVL.

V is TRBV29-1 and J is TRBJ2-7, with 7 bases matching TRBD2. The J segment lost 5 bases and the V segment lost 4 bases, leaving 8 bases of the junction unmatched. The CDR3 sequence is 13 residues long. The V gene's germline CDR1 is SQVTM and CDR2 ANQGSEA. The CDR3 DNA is TGCAGCGTTGGGGGAGGGAGGGACCACGAGCAGTACTTC. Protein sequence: CSVGGGRDHEQYF.

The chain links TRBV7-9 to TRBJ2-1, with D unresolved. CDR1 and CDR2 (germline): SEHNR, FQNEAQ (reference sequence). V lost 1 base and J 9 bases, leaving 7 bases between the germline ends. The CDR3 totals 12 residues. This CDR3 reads CASSLESSEQFF. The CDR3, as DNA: TGTGCCAGCAGCTTAGAGTCTTCTGAGCAGTTCTTC.

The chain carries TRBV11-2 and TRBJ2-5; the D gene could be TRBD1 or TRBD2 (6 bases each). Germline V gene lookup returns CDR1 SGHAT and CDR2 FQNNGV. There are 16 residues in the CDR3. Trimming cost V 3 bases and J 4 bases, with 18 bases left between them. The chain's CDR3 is CASSLVGGHFSETQYF. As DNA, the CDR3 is TGTGCCAGCAGCTTGGTAGGGGGGCACTTCTCAGAGACCCAGTACTTC.

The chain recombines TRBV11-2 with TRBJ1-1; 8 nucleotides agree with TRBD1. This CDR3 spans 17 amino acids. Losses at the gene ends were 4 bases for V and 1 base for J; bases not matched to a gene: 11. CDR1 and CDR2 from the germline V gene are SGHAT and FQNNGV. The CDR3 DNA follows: TGTGCCAGCAGCTCGGGGGGAGGGGACAGGTCGAACACTGAAGCTTTCTTT. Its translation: CASSSGGGDRSNTEAFF.

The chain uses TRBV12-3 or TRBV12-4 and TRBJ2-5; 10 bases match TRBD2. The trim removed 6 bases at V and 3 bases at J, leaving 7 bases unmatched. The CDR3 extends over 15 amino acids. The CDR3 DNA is TGTGCCAGCAGAGACAGCGGGGGGGCGGAAGAGACCCAGTACTTC. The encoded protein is CASRDSGGAEETQYF.

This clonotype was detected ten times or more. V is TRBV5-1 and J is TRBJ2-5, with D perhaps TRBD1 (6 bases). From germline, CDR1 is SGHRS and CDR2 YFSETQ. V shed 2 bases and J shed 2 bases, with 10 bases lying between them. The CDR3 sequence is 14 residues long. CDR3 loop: CASSFRTVQETQYF. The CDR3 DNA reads TGCGCCAGCAGCTTTAGGACAGTTCAAGAGACCCAGTACTTC.

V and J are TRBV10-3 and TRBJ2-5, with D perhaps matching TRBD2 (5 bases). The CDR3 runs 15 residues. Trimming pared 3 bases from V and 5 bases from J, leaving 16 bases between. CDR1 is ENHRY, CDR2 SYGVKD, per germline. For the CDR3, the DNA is TGTGCCATCAGTGACGTCCTAGCCGGCTTTGAGACCCAGTACTTC. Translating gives CAISDVLAGFETQYF.

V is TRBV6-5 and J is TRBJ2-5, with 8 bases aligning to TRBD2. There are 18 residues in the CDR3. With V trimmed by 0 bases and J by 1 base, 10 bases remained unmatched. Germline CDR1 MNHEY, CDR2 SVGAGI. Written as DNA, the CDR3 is TGTGCCAGCAGTTACTCGTATGGTCGGGGGGGGTTCCAAGAGACCCAGTACTTC. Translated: CASSYSYGRGGFQETQYF.

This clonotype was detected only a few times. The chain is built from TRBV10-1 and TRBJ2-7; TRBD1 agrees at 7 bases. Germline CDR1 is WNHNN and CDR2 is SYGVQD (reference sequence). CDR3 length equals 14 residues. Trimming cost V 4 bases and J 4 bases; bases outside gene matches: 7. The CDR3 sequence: CASSVGQLGYEQYF. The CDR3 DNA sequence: TGCGCCAGCAGTGTGGGACAGCTCGGATACGAGCAGTACTTC.

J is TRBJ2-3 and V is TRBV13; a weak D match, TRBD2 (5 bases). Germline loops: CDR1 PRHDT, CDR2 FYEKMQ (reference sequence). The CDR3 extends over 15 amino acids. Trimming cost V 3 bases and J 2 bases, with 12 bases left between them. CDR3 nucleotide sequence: TGTGCCAGCAGCTTGTTGGAGCGGACCACAGATACGCAGTATTTT. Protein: CASSLLERTTDTQYF.

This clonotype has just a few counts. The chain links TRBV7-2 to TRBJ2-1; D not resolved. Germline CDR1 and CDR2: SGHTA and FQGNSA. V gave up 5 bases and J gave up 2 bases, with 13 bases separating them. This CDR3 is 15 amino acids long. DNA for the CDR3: TGTGCCAGCAGCAAAAACCCATCCCCCTACAATGAGCAGTTCTTC. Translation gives CASSKNPSPYNEQFF.

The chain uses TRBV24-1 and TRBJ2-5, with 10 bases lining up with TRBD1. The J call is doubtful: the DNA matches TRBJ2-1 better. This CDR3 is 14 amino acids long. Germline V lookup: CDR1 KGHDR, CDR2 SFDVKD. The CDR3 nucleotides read TGTGCCACGAAGACAGGGGGCGACTCCAATGAGCAGTTCTTC. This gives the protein CATKTGGDSNEQFF.

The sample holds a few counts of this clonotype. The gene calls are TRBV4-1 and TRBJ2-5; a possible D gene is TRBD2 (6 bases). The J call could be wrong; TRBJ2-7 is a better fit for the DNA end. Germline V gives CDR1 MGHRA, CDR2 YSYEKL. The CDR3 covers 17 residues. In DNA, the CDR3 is TGCGCCAGCAGCGGAAGTGGCGGCGGGACGAAGGGTCGCGAGCAGTACTTC. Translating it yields CASSGSGGGTKGREQYF.

The CDR3 DNA reads TGTGCCATCAGTGAGTCGTGGGGGACAGGGGAAGAGACCCAGTACTTC. This codes for CAISESWGTGEETQYF. This sequence joins TRBV10-3 and TRBJ2-5, with 10 bases matching TRBD1. CDR1 is ENHRY, CDR2 SYGVKD, per germline. The V and J ends lost 0 bases and 3 bases, in that order; junction bases with no gene match: 4. The CDR3 totals 16 residues.

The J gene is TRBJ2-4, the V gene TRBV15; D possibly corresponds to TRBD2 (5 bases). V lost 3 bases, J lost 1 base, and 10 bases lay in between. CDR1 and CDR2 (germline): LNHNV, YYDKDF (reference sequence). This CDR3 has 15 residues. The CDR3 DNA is TGTGCCACCAGCAGGGACTGGGAGGCCAAAAACATTCAGTACTTC. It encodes CATSRDWEAKNIQYF.

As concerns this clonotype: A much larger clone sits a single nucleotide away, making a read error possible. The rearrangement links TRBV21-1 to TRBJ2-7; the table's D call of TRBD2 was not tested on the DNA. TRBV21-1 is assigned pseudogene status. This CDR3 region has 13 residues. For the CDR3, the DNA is TGTGCCACCAGTGCGGCAGGGTCCTACGAGCAGTACTTC. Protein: CATSAAGSYEQYF.

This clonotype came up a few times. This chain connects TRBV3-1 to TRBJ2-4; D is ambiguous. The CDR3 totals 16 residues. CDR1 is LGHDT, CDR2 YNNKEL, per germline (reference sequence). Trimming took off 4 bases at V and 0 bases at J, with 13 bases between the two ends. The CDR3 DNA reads TGTGCCAGCAGCCCCCACCTACAGCTAGCCAAAAACATTCAGTACTTC. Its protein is CASSPHLQLAKNIQYF.